The clone carrying this T cell receptor beta chain was found once. Its antigen is currently unknown. The sample originates from a study of T-cell memory formation after mild COVID-19. Germline V gene lookup returns CDR1 LNHDA and CDR2 SQIVND (reference sequence). Between the trimmed V and J ends, which lost 4 bases and 3 bases, there was a span of 16 bases. CDR3 length: 16 amino acids. Employing constant-segment primers, 5'RACE generated TCR alpha and TCR beta cDNA libraries bearing sample barcodes and UMIs. Via MiXCR, TCRdb re-called the 5' RACE reads, giving one row per CDR3 protein. The sample has around 200,000 distinct CDR3 sequences, over 9.5% seen once; the top ten hold approximately 2.8%. Overall study results and limits: Clones that contracted from day 15 to 85 were balanced CD4/CD8, while later expanders leaned CD4+. The authors left the SARS-CoV-2 specificity of second-wave clones peaking on day 37 unconfirmed. Contracting CD8+ clones were enriched in EMRA, CD4+ mainly in CM and EM.

The V and J genes are TRBV19 and TRBJ1-5; possibly TRBD1 for D (5 bases). The TCR originated in a man younger than 30 who had mild COVID-19 (a few samples of this study predate the infection). Cell type and time point are not known. Sequencing was performed on PBMCs or a T cell subset sorted from them (not recorded which). The CDR3 DNA sequence: TGTGCCAGTAGTAGTGACAGTTTTTATAACAATCAGCCCCAGCATTTT. The encoded protein is CASSSDSFYNNQPQHF.